A single sample is the source of the 21 T cell receptor beta chains below, sequenced in a study of blood T cell repertoires in COVID-19. Data came from immunoSEQ multiplex PCR; TCRdb stores just in-frame clones and leaves some out. The profile shows about 150,000 clones, approximately 86% of them singletons. Input material: peripheral blood. The receptor source for this set is a woman older than 75 with active or convalescent COVID-19.

The V gene is TRBV5-1, the J gene TRBJ2-1; TRBD2 is a possible D gene (6 bases). This CDR3 contains 17 residues. Between the trimmed V and J ends, which lost 0 bases and 2 bases, there was a span of 15 bases. Germline assignment: CDR1 SGHRS and CDR2 YFSETQ. Here the CDR3 reads CASSLVPGSGAYNEQFF. In nucleotides, the CDR3 is TGCGCCAGCAGCTTGGTTCCCGGGAGTGGGGCCTACAATGAGCAGTTCTTC.

This clone has only a few counts. The chain is built from TRBV5-1 and TRBJ1-5; D is unresolved. Trimming pared 0 bases from V and 4 bases from J, leaving 5 bases between. Germline assignment: CDR1 SGHRS and CDR2 YFSETQ. The CDR3 is made up of 13 amino acids. CDR3 in DNA: TGCGCCAGCAGCTTGGTCGGGAATCAGCCCCAGCATTTT. It translates to CASSLVGNQPQHF.

The chain combines TRBV27 with TRBJ1-5; D uncertain. The V gene's germline CDR1 is MNHEY and CDR2 SMNVEV (reference sequence). The CDR3 contains 11 residues. V gave up 7 bases and J gave up 5 bases, with 6 bases separating them. The CDR3 here is CASTKHQPQHF. CDR3 sequence (DNA): TGTGCCAGCACTAAGCATCAGCCCCAGCATTTT.

The rearrangement joins TRBV19 to TRBJ1-1; TRBD1 matches 7 bases. V shed 8 bases and J 0 bases; nucleotides not matched to a gene: 6. The length of the CDR3 is 14 residues. Germline V gene sequence: CDR1 LNHDA, CDR2 SQIVND (reference sequence). CDR3 nucleotides: TGTGCCAGTTCGCAGGGACAGATGAACACTGAAGCTTTCTTT. This translates into CASSQGQMNTEAFF.

J is TRBJ2-3 and V is TRBV29-1, with TRBD1 matching 10 bases. CDR3 length equals 15 residues. Germline CDR1 reads SQVTM; CDR2 reads ANQGSEA. V lost 8 bases and J lost 5; bases outside the gene matches: 13. CDR3 protein: CSTGQGGNGLDTQYF. The CDR3 DNA reads as TGCAGCACCGGACAGGGGGGGAACGGTTTAGATACGCAGTATTTT.

V gene TRBV5-6 combines with J gene TRBJ1-4, with 11 positions matching TRBD1. Germline V gene lookup returns CDR1 SGHDT and CDR2 YYEEEE. The CDR3 consists of 16 residues. Losses at the gene ends were 4 bases for V and 6 bases for J; bases not matched to a gene: 8. CDR3 amino acids: CASSVRTGGAHEKLFF. The CDR3 region has the DNA TGTGCCAGCAGCGTCCGGACAGGGGGCGCCCATGAAAAACTGTTTTTT.

The J gene is TRBJ1-1, the V gene TRBV5-1; D may be TRBD1 (5 bases). CDR3 length equals 15 residues. The V end was cut by 0 bases, the J end by 0 bases, with 9 bases between. CDR1 is SGHRS, CDR2 YFSETQ, per germline. CDR3 bases: TGCGCCAGCAGCTTGGAAGTGACAGTGAACACTGAAGCTTTCTTT. This sequence encodes CASSLEVTVNTEAFF.

This clone has only one observation. This sequence joins TRBV6-6 and TRBJ1-5, with TRBD1 identical over 9 bases. This CDR3 contains 13 residues. J gave up 5 bases and V 6 bases, and 2 bases lay outside the gene matches. CDR1 is MNHNY and CDR2 is SVGAGI in the germline V gene (reference sequence). CDR3 amino acids: CASRDRGDQPQHF. The CDR3 DNA is TGTGCCAGCAGGGACAGGGGAGATCAGCCCCAGCATTTT.

This clone was observed a single time. The V call is TRBV28, the J call TRBJ2-3; 11 bases are a match to TRBD2. This CDR3 is 15 amino acids long. Unmatched junction bases numbered 2, after V lost 3 bases and J lost 3 bases. In germline, CDR1 is MDHEN, CDR2 SYDVKM. The CDR3 sequence: CASSFLAGGTDTQYF. CDR3 in DNA: TGTGCCAGCAGTTTCCTAGCGGGAGGAACAGATACGCAGTATTTT.

V usage is TRBV5-6 and J usage is TRBJ1-5; D unclear. Germline loops: CDR1 SGHDT, CDR2 YYEEEE. V was trimmed by 1 base and J by 2 bases, leaving 10 bases between them. This CDR3 has 15 amino acids. CDR3 DNA sequence: TGTGCCAGCAGCTTGTTGCGGCATGGCAATCAGCCCCAGCATTTT. Translation gives CASSLLRHGNQPQHF. The full variable domain, completed using reference TRBV5-6 and TRBJ1-5, is DAGVTQSPTHLIKTRGQQVTLRCSPKSGHDTVSWYQQALGQGPQFIFQYYEEEERQRGNFPDRFSGHQFPNYSSELNVNALLLGDSALYLCASSLLRHGNQPQHFGDGTRLSIL.

The chain has TRBV6-5 and TRBJ2-7; unclear D gene. In germline, CDR1 is MNHEY, CDR2 SVGAGI. V was clipped by 8 bases and J by 0 bases, with 5 bases between them. This CDR3 is 11 amino acids long. CDR3 sequence: CASLISYEQYF. The CDR3 DNA reads as TGTGCCAGCCTAATCTCCTACGAGCAGTACTTC.

The chain has TRBV7-7 and TRBJ2-5; possibly TRBD2 for D (6 bases). Trimming removed 5 bases at V and 1 base at J, with 14 bases between. CDR1 and CDR2 (germline): SSHAT, FNYEAQ (reference sequence). CDR3 size: 15 residues. The CDR3 loop reads CASSPTGSPQETQYF. The CDR3 nucleotides are TGTGCCAGCAGCCCTACCGGGAGCCCCCAAGAGACCCAGTACTTC.

This rearrangement joins TRBV18 to TRBJ2-7; D not resolved. Germline V gene sequence: CDR1 KGHSH, CDR2 LQKENI. Trimming took off 3 bases at V and 2 bases at J, with 8 bases between the two ends. The CDR3 is made up of 13 amino acids. Written as DNA, the CDR3 is TGTGCCAGCTCACCTACAAAAACCTACGAGCAGTACTTC. The encoded protein is CASSPTKTYEQYF. Drawing the rest from reference TRBV18 and TRBJ2-7, the complete variable domain is NAGVMQNPRHLVRRRGQEARLRCSPMKGHSHVYWYRQLPEEGLKFMVYLQKENIIDESGMPKERFSAEFPKEGPSILRIQQVVRGDSAAYFCASSPTKTYEQYFGPGTRLTVT.

V and J are TRBV5-4 and TRBJ2-7; 11 nucleotides line up with TRBD2. CDR1 and CDR2 (germline): SGHNT, YYREEE (reference sequence). V shed 4 bases, J shed 3 bases, and the junction held 6 bases outside the gene matches. The CDR3 runs to 15 residues. The CDR3 region has the DNA TGTGCCAGCAGCAAGGGGGGGACTAGCGGCTACGAGCAGTACTTC. This sequence encodes CASSKGGTSGYEQYF.

The rearrangement joins TRBV6-5 to TRBJ2-1; maybe TRBD1 (6 bases). The germline CDR1 and CDR2 sequences are MNHEY and SVGAGI. Trimming left V 6 bases short and J 9 bases short, with 21 bases between. This CDR3 region has 15 residues. CDR3 DNA: TGTGCCAGCAGGACCCTCCAACCCGGGACAACTGAGCAGTTCTTC. Translating gives CASRTLQPGTTEQFF.

V usage is TRBV5-1 and J usage is TRBJ1-2, with TRBD1 matching over 7 bases. After removal of 3 bases from V and 4 bases from J, the junction contained 3 bases not matched to a gene. Germline CDR1 and CDR2: SGHRS and YFSETQ. The CDR3 contains 13 residues. This CDR3 reads CASSWGQIYGYTF. CDR3 nucleotides: TGCGCCAGCAGCTGGGGACAGATCTATGGCTACACCTTC.

This clone was recorded once. The chain links TRBV7-2 to TRBJ1-2, with 9 bases lining up with TRBD1. Per the germline V gene, CDR1 is SGHTA and CDR2 is FQGNSA. The CDR3 totals 14 residues. The V and J ends lost 5 bases and 6 bases, in that order; junction bases with no gene match: 7. In DNA form, the CDR3 reads TGTGCCAGCAGCAAAGACTGGACAGGGGATGGCTACACCTTC. This sequence encodes CASSKDWTGDGYTF.

The gene calls are TRBV28 and TRBJ2-2, with 8 bases lining up with TRBD1. Germline trimming cut 4 bases from V and 3 bases from J; bases unmatched to any gene: 4. CDR1 and CDR2 from the germline V gene are MDHEN and SYDVKM. The CDR3 sequence is 15 residues long. The CDR3 loop reads CASSSPGGYTGELFF. CDR3 in DNA: TGTGCCAGCAGTTCCCCAGGGGGCTACACCGGGGAGCTGTTTTTT.

CDR3 DNA sequence: TGTGCCAGCAGGACTAGCGGGGACCCCTCCTACGAGCAGTACTTC. Encoded protein: CASRTSGDPSYEQYF. The chain couples TRBV2 to TRBJ2-7, with 11 bases matching TRBD2. Germline CDR1 and CDR2: SNHLY and FYNNEI. Losses at the gene ends were 6 bases for V and 0 bases for J; bases not matched to a gene: 4. This CDR3 has 15 amino acids.

This chain links TRBV5-1 with TRBJ1-1; no clear D gene. There are 14 residues in the CDR3. Germline-derived CDR1 and CDR2 are SGHRS and YFSETQ. V was shortened by 8 bases and J by 4 bases, with 18 bases between the two germline ends. Here the CDR3 DNA reads TGCGCCAGTGAGGCGGGGAGCTCGGGCACTGAAGCTTTCTTT. Its protein is CASEAGSSGTEAFF.

The rearrangement joins TRBV7-9 to TRBJ1-3, with a tentative D call TRBD1 (6 bases). CDR1 SEHNR and CDR2 FQNEAQ come from the germline V gene (reference sequence). The CDR3 has 16 amino acids. Trimming shortened V by 5 bases and J by 0 bases, and 14 bases separated the two germline ends. The CDR3 loop reads CASSPRRGSSGNTIYF. Here the CDR3 DNA reads TGTGCCAGCAGCCCAAGAAGGGGGTCCTCTGGAAACACCATATATTTT.